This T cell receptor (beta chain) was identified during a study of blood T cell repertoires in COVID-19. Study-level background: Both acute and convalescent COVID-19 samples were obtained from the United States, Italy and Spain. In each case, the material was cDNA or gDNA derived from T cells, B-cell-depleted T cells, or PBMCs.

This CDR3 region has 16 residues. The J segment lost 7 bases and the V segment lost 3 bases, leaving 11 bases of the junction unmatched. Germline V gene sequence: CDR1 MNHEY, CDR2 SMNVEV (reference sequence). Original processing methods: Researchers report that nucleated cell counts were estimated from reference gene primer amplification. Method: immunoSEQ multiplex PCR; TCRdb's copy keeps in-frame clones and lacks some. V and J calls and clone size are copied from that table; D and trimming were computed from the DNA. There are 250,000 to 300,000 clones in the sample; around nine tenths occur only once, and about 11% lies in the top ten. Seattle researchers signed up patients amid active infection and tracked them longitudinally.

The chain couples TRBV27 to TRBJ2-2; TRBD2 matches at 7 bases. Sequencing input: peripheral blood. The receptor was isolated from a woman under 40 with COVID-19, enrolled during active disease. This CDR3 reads CASSFYWREMIGELFF. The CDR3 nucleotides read TGTGCCAGCAGTTTCTATTGGCGGGAGATGATCGGGGAGCTGTTTTTT.